The rows below give T cell receptor beta chains drawn from one sample of a study of cytotoxic CD8 clonotypes in ibrutinib-treated CLL. The table came from immunoSEQ multiplex PCR; TCRdb's copy has only in-frame clones and leaves some out. The sample has tens of thousands of clones, roughly 58% seen once. Sequencing was performed on PBMCs, taken at disease progression, from a patient treated with ibrutinib. The receptors here all came from a human donor with chronic lymphocytic leukemia. Both conserved end residues are part of each CDR3. The D gene is left open where the match is weak. Expanded clones get a size class; other rows say once, few or many, or leave the size out.

j_call clone_size v_call d_call cdr3_nt cdr3_aa
TRBJ1-5 few TRBV7-2 - TGTGCCAGCAGCTCAAATAATCAGCCCCAGCATTTT CASSSNNQPQHF
TRBJ1-4 many TRBV28 - TGTGCCAGCAGACACCCCCTAGGGGAAAAACTGTTTTTT CASRHPLGEKLFF
TRBJ1-2 few TRBV28 TRBD1 TGTGCCAGCAGACCCAGGGGGGGGACGGACTATGGCTACACCTTC CASRPRGGTDYGYTF
TRBJ1-1 - TRBV6-4 - TGTGCCACCCCAATAGGCTCGAACACTGAAGCTTTCTTT CATPIGSNTEAFF
TRBJ2-7 once TRBV7-2 TRBD1 TGTGCCAGCAGCTTAGGGGGACAGGGTGGGTACGAGCAGTACTTC CASSLGGQGGYEQYF
TRBJ1-4 - TRBV7-6 TRBD1 TGTGCCAGCAGTTTCATCGGGACAGGGAATGAAAAACTGTTTTTT CASSFIGTGNEKLFF
TRBJ1-1 - TRBV25-1 TRBD1 TGTGCCAGCAGCCCGGGACAGAAGAACACTGAAGCTTTCTTT CASSPGQKNTEAFF
TRBJ1-2 - TRBV5-4 TRBD1 TGTGCCAGCAGCCCCAGGACAGGGTACTATGGCTACACCTTC CASSPRTGYYGYTF
TRBJ1-6 once TRBV5-1 TRBD1 TGCGCCAGCAGACCCTATATAGACAGGGCACCCCTCCACTTT CASRPYIDRAPLHF
TRBJ2-7 - TRBV5-5 TRBD2 TGTGCCAGCAGGCAGGGACTAGCGGGAGTGTACGAGCAGTACTTC CASRQGLAGVYEQYF
TRBJ2-1 - TRBV4-3 TRBD1 TGCGCCAGCAGCCAAGTTTCCGGGACAGGTGGGCTAGCCAGAGGGAATGAGCAGTTCTTC CASSQVSGTGGLARGNEQFF
TRBJ2-2 - TRBV7-3 TRBD1 TGTGCCAGCAGCCCTACAGGGGGCCTCACCGGGGAGCTGTTTTTT CASSPTGGLTGELFF
TRBJ1-5 few TRBV4-2 - TGTGCCAGCAGCCAAGTGAGGACACCCAATCAGCCCCAGCATTTT CASSQVRTPNQPQHF
TRBJ2-5 - TRBV30 - TGTGCCTGGAGTTGGTGGGGGTTCCAAGAGACCCAGTACTTC CAWSWWGFQETQYF
TRBJ1-3 many TRBV7-2 TRBD1 TGTGCCAGCAGCTTCGACAGGGCTGGAAACACCATATATTTT CASSFDRAGNTIYF
TRBJ1-1 few TRBV10-3 - TGTGCCATCAGTGAGTCGCGAGGGCGAAACATGAACACTGAAGCTTTCTTT CAISESRGRNMNTEAFF
TRBJ2-3 - TRBV7-2 - TGTGCCAGCAGCGTACAGGGTTCCAGCACAGATACGCAGTATTTT CASSVQGSSTDTQYF
TRBJ1-1 - TRBV28 - TGTGCCAGCAGTTTAGGGCAGGGAGTCACTGAAGCTTTCTTT CASSLGQGVTEAFF
TRBJ1-4 - TRBV2 TRBD1 TGTGCCAGCAGTGAAAACAGGGGATATGAAAAACTGTTTTTT CASSENRGYEKLFF
TRBJ2-7 - TRBV7-8 - TGTGCCAGCAGCTTAACCAGGGGCGCCTACGAGCAGTACTTC CASSLTRGAYEQYF
TRBJ2-7 - TRBV9 TRBD2 TGTGCCAGCAGCCCAAGGACTAGCGGGAGTTTCTACGAGCAGTACTTC CASSPRTSGSFYEQYF
TRBJ2-3 few TRBV7-7 TRBD1 TGTGCTAGCAGCCCCAGGACAGGGGCCCAAGGGGATACGCAGTATTTT CASSPRTGAQGDTQYF
TRBJ1-1 - TRBV25-1 - TGTGCCAGCAGTTCCGACGGCCCAAACACTGAAGCTTTCTTT CASSSDGPNTEAFF
TRBJ1-5 few TRBV30 - TGTGCCTGGAGTGGGTCATGGAATCAGCCCCAGCATTTT CAWSGSWNQPQHF
TRBJ2-2 - TRBV20-1 - TGCAGTGCCCGCGAAGCCGGGGAGCTGTTTTTT CSAREAGELFF
TRBJ2-7 few TRBV15 - TGTGCCACCAGGTTTACGGGAAACTCCTACGAGCAGTACTTC CATRFTGNSYEQYF
TRBJ2-1 - TRBV7-9 TRBD2 TGTGCCAGCAGCATAGGACTAGCGGTTAAAACTTTTAGCAATGAGCAGTTCTTC CASSIGLAVKTFSNEQFF
TRBJ2-7 - TRBV25-1 TRBD2 TGTGCCAGCAGTGAATTTAGCGGGAGCTACGAGCAGTACTTC CASSEFSGSYEQYF
TRBJ1-1 few TRBV2 - TGTGCCAGCAGTGAAGCGAGAAAAGGGGTCGGAGCTTTCTTT CASSEARKGVGAFF
TRBJ1-5 - TRBV19 TRBD1 TGTGCCAGTAGTATGGGGGACAGGGGCCAGCCCCAGCATTTT CASSMGDRGQPQHF
TRBJ2-3 - TRBV27 - TGTGCCAGCAGTTCCCTCCCGGCGACGCAGTATTTT CASSSLPATQYF
TRBJ1-1 - TRBV6-5 - TGTGCCAGCAGCTTTAGGGAAGCAGGCACTGAAGCTTTCTTT CASSFREAGTEAFF
TRBJ2-1 - TRBV4-1 TRBD2 TGCGCCAGCAGCCGGCAACTAGCGGGGGGCGACAATGAGCAGTTCTTC CASSRQLAGGDNEQFF
TRBJ1-1 - TRBV9 - TGTGCCAGCAGCGGCCCTGGGGTCACTGAAGCTTTCTTT CASSGPGVTEAFF
TRBJ2-7 - TRBV7-6 - TGTGCCAGCAGCTTAGGTGGGGACCTCTCCTACGAGCAGTACTTC CASSLGGDLSYEQYF
TRBJ2-5 - TRBV5-1 - TGCGCCAGCAGCTTGGTTGGGTTTGGCGTTCAAGAGACCCAGTACTTC CASSLVGFGVQETQYF